Following are 22 T cell receptor beta chains from one sample sequenced in a study of post-analysis software for immune sequencing data. Overall study results and limits: The study found TRBV5-6, TRBV5-1 and TRBV20-1 among a few TRBV segments more frequent in patients than controls.

Prepared libraries of TCR beta cDNA carried unique molecular identifiers. TCRdb re-derived calls from the PCR reads in MiXCR, one entry per CDR3 protein. The sample records hundreds of thousands of distinct CDR3 sequences, about 32% being singletons. Their recognized antigens are unknown. Sequenced material: blood. Every receptor here comes from a girl aged 5-17 years with multiple sclerosis.

The V call is TRBV5-1, the J call TRBJ2-5, with TRBD1 identical over 7 bases. Germline V gene lookup returns CDR1 SGHRS and CDR2 YFSETQ. Trimming took 4 bases from V and 4 from J; bases not matched to a gene: 10. The CDR3 spans 15 residues. CDR3 sequence (DNA): TGCGCCAGCAGCCAAGGTGACAGGGCCCGAGAGACCCAGTACTTC. It yields the protein CASSQGDRARETQYF.

This clonotype was observed a few times. The chain couples TRBV5-4 to TRBJ1-2; D is unresolved. This CDR3 spans 12 amino acids. V was shortened by 0 bases and J by 3 bases, with 3 bases between the two germline ends. Germline V gene sequence: CDR1 SGHNT, CDR2 YYREEE (reference sequence). CDR3 loop: CASSLVHYGYTF. CDR3 in DNA: TGTGCCAGCAGCTTGGTCCACTATGGCTACACCTTC.

The CDR3 sequence: CASSLTGTSTDTQYF. Here the CDR3 DNA reads TGTGCCAGCAGCTTAACGGGGACTAGCACAGATACGCAGTATTTT. The chain is built from TRBV7-2 and TRBJ2-3, with D tentatively TRBD2 (6 bases). The CDR3 has 15 amino acids. Trimming pared 2 bases from V and 0 bases from J, leaving 9 bases between. Looked up from germline, CDR1 is SGHTA and CDR2 is FQGNSA.

The sample holds a few counts of this clonotype. This CDR3 is CASSLSRLAGVISNEQFF. The CDR3 DNA is TGCGCCAGCAGCTTAAGCCGACTAGCGGGAGTAATCTCCAATGAGCAGTTCTTC. The V and J genes are TRBV5-1 and TRBJ2-1; TRBD2 aligns across 12 bases. The CDR3 spans 18 residues. V was pared by 2 bases and J by 6 bases, with 12 bases of the junction left unmatched. CDR1 and CDR2 from the germline V gene are SGHRS and YFSETQ.

This clonotype has a handful of counts. The chain couples TRBV20-1 to TRBJ2-5; 7 nucleotides agree with TRBD2. The CDR3 runs 15 residues. The V gene's germline CDR1 is DFQATT and CDR2 SNEGSKA (reference sequence). The V gene end was trimmed by 7 bases and the J gene end by 4 bases; junction bases not matched to a gene: 15. CDR3 nucleotides: TGCAGTGTTGGGTCCGGGGCGACGGGGGGAGAGACCCAGTACTTC. Its protein product is CSVGSGATGGETQYF.

The chain has TRBV4-2 and TRBJ1-3, with 8 nucleotides matching TRBD1. From germline, CDR1 is LGHNA and CDR2 YNFKEQ. V shed 5 bases and J 6 bases; nucleotides not matched to a gene: 9. The CDR3 length is 15 residues. Here the CDR3 reads CASSDKRTGLNTIYF. The CDR3, as DNA: TGTGCCAGCAGCGATAAGAGGACAGGGCTAAACACCATATATTTT.

V gene TRBV4-2 combines with J gene TRBJ1-5, with D unresolved. The CDR3 spans 15 residues. V was trimmed by 1 base and J by 5 bases, leaving 12 bases between them. Germline V gene lookup returns CDR1 LGHNA and CDR2 YNFKEQ. The DNA for the CDR3 is TGTGCCAGCAGCCAAGGGTCTCCAGAAGATCAGCCCCAGCATTTT. Its translation: CASSQGSPEDQPQHF.

This clonotype came up a few times. This chain links TRBV10-2 with TRBJ2-1, with a weak D call TRBD2 (6 bases). Germline assignment: CDR1 WSHSY and CDR2 SAAADI. The CDR3 totals 16 residues. Trimming pared 3 bases from V and 1 base from J, leaving 13 bases between. CDR3 nucleotide sequence: TGCGCCAGCAGTGATTCCGCGGGACCTTCCTACAATGAGCAGTTCTTC. This sequence encodes CASSDSAGPSYNEQFF.

As regards this clonotype: The junction departs from the called germline gene at one end, perhaps through a read error. The chain couples TRBV4-1 to TRBJ1-2; the match to TRBD1 covers 7 bases. This CDR3 comprises 15 residues. Germline-derived CDR1 and CDR2 are MGHRA and YSYEKL. The CDR3 region is CASGQPRQGPDGYTF. The CDR3 DNA reads as TGCGCCAGCGGCCAACCGAGACAGGGACCTGATGGCTACACCTTC.

In its sample, this clonotype was seen once. The rearrangement uses TRBV15 and TRBJ2-6; no clear D gene. CDR3 length: 17 amino acids. Trimming pared 1 base from V and 2 bases from J, leaving 12 bases between. Germline V gives CDR1 LNHNV, CDR2 YYDKDF (reference sequence). The CDR3 here is CATSRGPPSAGANVLTF. The CDR3 region has the DNA TGTGCCACCAGCAGAGGACCGCCCAGCGCTGGGGCCAACGTCCTGACTTTC.

This clonotype occurred a few times. This chain connects TRBV11-2 to TRBJ2-1; D possibly corresponds to TRBD2 (5 bases). The CDR3 spans 16 residues. Germline V gene data show CDR1 as SGHAT and CDR2 as FQNNGV. Trimming left V 5 bases short and J 4 bases short, with 18 bases between. The CDR3 DNA follows: TGTGCCAGCAGCCCTTCAAGAGGGCCGGGTTACAATGAGCAGTTCTTC. Translation gives CASSPSRGPGYNEQFF.

The chain couples TRBV9 to TRBJ2-6; 7 bases agree with TRBD2. V lost 6 bases to trimming and J lost 3 bases; unmatched junction nucleotides: 6. Per the germline V gene, CDR1 is SGDLS and CDR2 is YYNGEE. The CDR3 is 15 residues long. Here the CDR3 reads CASTSVAGGANVLTF. CDR3 sequence (DNA): TGTGCCAGCACCTCAGTAGCGGGTGGGGCCAACGTCCTGACTTTC.

This chain joins TRBV7-2 and TRBJ2-1; D assignment may be TRBD1 or TRBD2 (6 bases each). Germline V gene sequence: CDR1 SGHTA, CDR2 FQGNSA. The CDR3 loop spans 14 amino acids. V lost 5 bases and J lost 10, with 18 bases in between. CDR3 sequence reads: CASSPVGLGGEQFF. DNA for the CDR3: TGTGCCAGCAGCCCGGTCGGCCTAGGGGGGGAGCAGTTCTTC.

This clonotype was observed a handful of times. The chain couples TRBV27 to TRBJ1-1; no clear D. The CDR3 extends over 13 amino acids. Trimming took off 4 bases at V and 6 bases at J, with 12 bases between the two ends. The V gene's germline CDR1 is MNHEY and CDR2 SMNVEV (reference sequence). In nucleotides, the CDR3 is TGTGCCAGCAGTTCGTCGTGGAGGGCTGAAGCTTTCTTT. It specifies CASSSSWRAEAFF.

This chain connects TRBV9 to TRBJ2-5; 12 nucleotides agree with TRBD2. J was trimmed by 5 bases and V by 4 bases; bases with no gene match: 12. In germline, CDR1 is SGDLS, CDR2 YYNGEE. This CDR3 contains 17 residues. CDR3 region: CASSKGASGGALETQYF. The CDR3 coding sequence is TGTGCCAGCAGCAAAGGGGCTAGCGGGGGGGCCTTGGAGACCCAGTACTTC.

In this sample, this clonotype turned up a few times. The rearrangement links TRBV20-1 to TRBJ2-7; D may be TRBD2 (5 bases). There are 13 residues in the CDR3. Germline V gene lookup returns CDR1 DFQATT and CDR2 SNEGSKA (reference sequence). V was pared by 0 bases and J by 3 bases, with 9 bases between. The CDR3 DNA sequence: TGCAGTGCTAGAGATGAGGGTATCTACGAGCAGTACTTC. This sequence encodes CSARDEGIYEQYF.

This sequence joins TRBV20-1 and TRBJ1-3; D is unresolved. Germline CDR1 reads DFQATT; CDR2 reads SNEGSKA (reference sequence). There are 15 residues in the CDR3. V lost 0 bases and J lost 0, with 9 bases in between. The CDR3 region is CSARDIRSSGNTIYF. The CDR3 nucleotides read TGCAGTGCTAGAGATATCAGGTCCTCTGGAAACACCATATATTTT.

As concerns this clonotype: The germline gene is not matched at one end of the junction; a read error may be the cause. This chain joins TRBV9 and TRBJ1-2, with no clear D. This CDR3 comprises 14 residues. CDR1 and CDR2 from the germline V gene are SGDLS and YYNGEE. CDR3 sequence reads: CAGSVRSLDYGYTF. The DNA of the CDR3 is TGTGCCGGCAGCGTAAGGAGTTTGGACTATGGCTACACCTTC.

V usage is TRBV7-2 and J usage is TRBJ1-1; a possible D gene is TRBD1 (6 bases). V was pared by 1 base and J by 1 base, with 10 bases between. Per germline, CDR1 SGHTA and CDR2 FQGNSA. The CDR3 spans 15 residues. The CDR3, as DNA: TGTGCCAGCAGCTTAGTAGGGGGACCGAACACTGAAGCTTTCTTT. It codes for CASSLVGGPNTEAFF.

The chain uses TRBV6-5 and TRBJ2-3; 12 positions agree with TRBD2. The V gene's germline CDR1 is MNHEY and CDR2 SVGAGI. The CDR3 contains 16 residues. J lost 2 bases, V lost 2 bases, and 2 bases had no gene match. The CDR3 loop reads CASSYGLAGYTDTQYF. CDR3 nucleotides: TGTGCCAGCAGTTACGGACTAGCGGGGTACACAGATACGCAGTATTTT.

The V call is TRBV29-1, the J call TRBJ1-2; D not certain. Trimming shortened V by 7 bases and J by 4 bases, and 22 bases separated the two germline ends. Per germline, CDR1 SQVTM and CDR2 ANQGSEA. The CDR3 covers 15 residues. The CDR3 protein is CSEHEVGSWGYGYTF. The CDR3 nucleotides are TGCAGCGAACATGAAGTAGGGAGTTGGGGCTATGGCTACACCTTC.

This clonotype occurred a few times. The chain combines TRBV20-1 with TRBJ2-7; 8 nucleotides match TRBD2. The CDR3 is made up of 15 amino acids. Germline V gene lookup returns CDR1 DFQATT and CDR2 SNEGSKA (reference sequence). V shed 0 bases, J shed 2 bases, and the junction held 6 bases outside the gene matches. CDR3 sequence: CSARDLSGDPYEQYF. As DNA, the CDR3 is TGCAGTGCTAGAGATCTTAGCGGGGACCCCTACGAGCAGTACTTC.